This TCR beta chain was sequenced during a study of T cell repertoires in cytomegalovirus infection (dated by TCRdb to about 2019). For context, the study as a whole: The peptide stimulations were aimed at well-studied HLA-B-restricted epitopes as well as recently identified HLA-C-restricted CMV epitopes, whose presentation resists viral immunomodulation. Donor HLA type was relevant to the analysis, as public TCR beta signatures indicated carriage of CMV infection together with the matching HLA type. What the research found in general, with its limitations: In the ex vivo response, HLA-C-restricted CMV-specific TCR beta clonotypes were dominant, and in two of eight donors the single most frequent clonotype came from this HLA-C-restricted group. Carriers of CMV infection plus the relevant HLA type were discriminated by the cumulative frequency of public TCR beta family members in the study cohort and in an independent roughly 340-donor cohort.

This clonotype was seen more than once but under ten times. Its antigen is unknown. No much larger clone exists at a distance of one base, and base qualities are not known. This sample's treatment or condition label indicates: in vitro stimulation with specific CMV peptide epitopes to enrich CMV-specific T cells. CDR1 and CDR2 were assigned from the germline V gene as SGHTA and FQGNSA. V is cut by 3 bases and J by 16 bases, and the space between the germline ends is 13 bases. From cysteine to phenylalanine, the CDR3 is 11 amino acids long. The DNA shown is the 33-base CDR3, in frame from base 1. For sequencing, an Illumina HiSeq 1500 was employed. TCRdb passed the public sequencing reads through fastp at Q25 and MiXCR, retaining productive beta sequences. Each entry merges the rows of one CDR3 protein and shows their most common DNA and genes. The sample data list 400,000 to 600,000 distinct CDR3 sequences, and 42% of these were observed just once. The ten biggest clones cover around 45% of the sample.

Recombination connected TRBV7-2 to TRBJ2-1; the D gene is not confidently resolved. The sequencing used cultured PBMCs, collected from culture after CMV antigen stimulation. The clonotype was recovered from a human donor in good health (CMV status not recorded). Some clones in this sample may be carry-over from other donors' samples. DNA sequence: TGTGCCAGCAGCTTTTATTCTAGTCATTTCTTC. The translation is CASSFYSSHFF.